What follows are 10 T cell receptor beta chains derived from one specimen sequenced in a study of blood T cell repertoires in COVID-19. Data came from immunoSEQ multiplex PCR; TCRdb stores just in-frame clones and leaves some out. The sample shows 45,000 to 60,000 clones, under 85% of them seen only once. Sample: peripheral blood. The origin of the receptors is a woman aged 55-69 years with acute or convalescent COVID-19.

The V gene is TRBV30, the J gene TRBJ2-7, with 10 nucleotides matching TRBD1. V lost 5 bases to trimming and J lost 9 bases; unmatched junction nucleotides: 7. In germline, CDR1 is GTSNPN, CDR2 SVGIG (reference sequence). The CDR3 runs to 12 residues. Here the CDR3 reads CAWGQGQGPQYF. DNA of the CDR3: TGTGCCTGGGGACAGGGACAGGGGCCGCAGTACTTC.

This chain uses TRBV5-1 with TRBJ1-4; D is unresolved. The CDR3 loop spans 17 amino acids. The germline V gene encodes CDR1 SGHRS and CDR2 YFSETQ. The V end lost 4 bases, the J end lost 2 bases, and 18 bases lay between the germline ends. CDR3 in amino acids: CASSPGPAGSTNEKLFF. CDR3 bases: TGCGCCAGCAGCCCCGGTCCGGCAGGAAGTACTAATGAAAAACTGTTTTTT.

The chain recombines TRBV3-1 (or the pseudogene TRBV3-2) with TRBJ1-2, with 7 bases fitting TRBD1. The CDR3 is made up of 13 amino acids. V lost 8 bases to trimming and J lost 6 bases; unmatched junction nucleotides: 9. Germline V gives CDR1 LGHDT, CDR2 YNNKEL (reference sequence). CDR3 sequence reads: CASRRAQGNGYTF. As DNA, the CDR3 is TGTGCCAGCCGGAGGGCACAGGGGAATGGCTACACCTTC.

The chain carries TRBV14 and TRBJ1-6; D call uncertain. CDR1 is SGHDN and CDR2 is FVKESK in the germline V gene. Between the trimmed V and J ends, which lost 0 bases and 13 bases, there was a span of 13 bases. The CDR3 extends over 14 amino acids. CDR3 nucleotides: TGTGCCAGCAGCCAAGATAGAGGCGAATCGCCCCTCCACTTT. As protein: CASSQDRGESPLHF. Looking up the rest from reference TRBV14 and TRBJ1-6 gives the full variable domain: EAGVTQFPSHSVIEKGQTVTLRCDPISGHDNLYWYRRVMGKEIKFLLHFVKESKQDESGMPNNRFLAERTGGTYSTLKVQPAELEDSGVYFCASSQDRGESPLHFGNGTRLTVT.

This clone showed up just a few times. This chain joins TRBV5-6 and TRBJ2-7; tentatively, D is TRBD2 (6 bases). Trimming left V 2 bases short and J 0 bases short, with 9 bases between. Per the germline V gene, CDR1 is SGHDT and CDR2 is YYEEEE. This CDR3 region has 14 residues. CDR3 residues: CASSFLGGSYEQYF. The CDR3 DNA follows: TGTGCCAGCAGCTTCTTGGGGGGCTCCTACGAGCAGTACTTC.

The sample holds one count of this clone. The chain combines TRBV7-9 with TRBJ1-2; TRBD1 is a possible D gene (5 bases). Germline loops: CDR1 SEHNR, CDR2 FQNEAQ (reference sequence). Trimming shortened V by 6 bases and J by 4 bases, and 15 bases separated the two germline ends. CDR3 size: 14 residues. In DNA, the CDR3 is TGTGCCAGCAGTTGGTCCCAGGGTACCTATGGCTACACCTTC. Translating gives CASSWSQGTYGYTF. The variable domain in full, completed from reference TRBV7-9 and TRBJ1-2, reads DTGVSQNPRHKITKRGQNVTFRCDPISEHNRLYWYRQTLGQGPEFLTYFQNEAQLEKSRLLSDRFSAERPKGSFSTLEIQRTEQGDSAMYLCASSWSQGTYGYTFGSGTRLTVV.

The chain is built from TRBV6-5 and TRBJ2-6, with D maybe TRBD2 (5 bases). The length of the CDR3 is 15 residues. The V gene lost 10 bases and the J gene lost 1 base, with 14 bases spanning the gap. Germline CDR1 reads MNHEY; CDR2 reads SVGAGI. The CDR3 here is CATVLRGSGANVLTF. The DNA for the CDR3 is TGTGCCACCGTTTTACGCGGGTCTGGGGCCAACGTCCTGACTTTC.

The genes are TRBV5-1 and TRBJ1-1; 8 bases are a match to TRBD1. Germline loops: CDR1 SGHRS, CDR2 YFSETQ. The length of the CDR3 is 13 residues. Germline trimming cut 4 bases from V and 5 bases from J; bases unmatched to any gene: 4. The CDR3 loop is CASSRQGRTEAFF. As DNA, the CDR3 is TGCGCCAGCAGCCGACAGGGGAGAACTGAAGCTTTCTTT.

This chain uses TRBV19 with TRBJ2-1; no definite D call. Germline CDR1 reads LNHDA; CDR2 reads SQIVND (reference sequence). The length of the CDR3 is 14 residues. V was clipped by 6 bases and J by 0 bases, with 9 bases between them. CDR3 sequence (DNA): TGTGCCAGTAGGAGACTCGGCTCCTACAATGAGCAGTTCTTC. Protein product: CASRRLGSYNEQFF.

The chain has TRBV5-1 and TRBJ1-1, with D possibly matching TRBD1 (6 bases). Trimming took off 4 bases at V and 0 bases at J, with 13 bases between the two ends. This CDR3 is built from 15 residues. Germline loops: CDR1 SGHRS, CDR2 YFSETQ. The CDR3 sequence: CASSMMTGMNTEAFF. The CDR3 bases are TGCGCCAGCAGCATGATGACAGGTATGAACACTGAAGCTTTCTTT.